The 10 T cell receptor beta chains below were found in one sample sequenced in a study of blood T cells in healthy people across ages. Then a second PCR, running roughly 6 to 11 cycles, was carried out with a sample-barcoded 5' primer and a J-beta primer mix. TCRdb reprocessed the 5' RACE reads with MiXCR, giving one entry per CDR3 protein. The repertoire holds approximately 820,000 distinct CDR3 sequences, with about 42% as singletons. The material sequenced was blood. Source of these receptors: a man between 60 and 75 years old in good health.

J is TRBJ1-5 and V is TRBV6-2 or TRBV6-3; a weak D match, TRBD1 (6 bases). CDR1 is MNHEY and CDR2 is SVGEGT in the germline V gene. The V end was cut by 7 bases, the J end by 3 bases, with 16 bases between. The CDR3 consists of 15 residues. CDR3 nucleotide sequence: TGTGCCAGCACCTCCCCGGGGGGCCTCAATCAGCCCCAGCATTTT. Its protein is CASTSPGGLNQPQHF.

This clonotype was observed a handful of times. The gene calls are TRBV12-3 or TRBV12-4 and TRBJ1-5; D is possibly TRBD1 (6 bases). Trimming pared 3 bases from V and 4 bases from J, leaving 16 bases between. The CDR3 consists of 16 residues. The CDR3 is CASSLGGARGNQPQHF. The CDR3 bases are TGTGCCAGCAGTTTGGGGGGGGCGCGGGGTAATCAGCCCCAGCATTTT.

The chain recombines TRBV20-1 with TRBJ1-6, with a possible D match to TRBD1 (5 bases). There are 13 residues in the CDR3. Germline-derived CDR1 and CDR2 are DFQATT and SNEGSKA (reference sequence). V lost 6 bases, J lost 8 bases, and 14 bases lay in between. Here the CDR3 reads CSARAPGDSPLHF. For the CDR3, the DNA is TGCAGTGCCCGAGCCCCGGGGGATTCACCCCTCCACTTT.

This clonotype came up a few times. The chain links TRBV7-9 to TRBJ1-2; weak D call: TRBD1 (5 bases). Per germline, CDR1 SEHNR and CDR2 FQNEAQ (reference sequence). The CDR3 length is 13 residues. V was clipped by 5 bases and J by 8 bases, with 15 bases between them. The CDR3 nucleotides read TGTGCCAGCAGCCCGAACCAGGGAAAAGGCTACACCTTC. Protein sequence: CASSPNQGKGYTF.

This clonotype was picked up a small number of times. V and J are TRBV11-2 and TRBJ2-3; 8 bases map to TRBD2. Germline V gives CDR1 SGHAT, CDR2 FQNNGV. J gave up 5 bases and V 8 bases, and 3 bases lay outside the gene matches. The CDR3 has 12 amino acids. CDR3 nucleotide sequence: TGTGCCAGCCGGGGGGGTATAGATACGCAGTATTTT. Translated: CASRGGIDTQYF.

The V and J genes are TRBV29-1 and TRBJ2-7, with 8 bases aligning to TRBD1. Germline V lookup: CDR1 SQVTM, CDR2 ANQGSEA. The CDR3 extends over 14 amino acids. V dropped 6 bases and J dropped 7; count of bases not matched to a gene: 14. The CDR3 DNA follows: TGCAGCGTAGGCGGACAGGGAGAGCAGGGAGAGCAGTACTTC. Translated, it gives CSVGGQGEQGEQYF.

The rearrangement links TRBV10-3 to TRBJ1-2; D is uncertain. The CDR3 is made up of 14 amino acids. Germline V gives CDR1 ENHRY, CDR2 SYGVKD. V shed 2 bases and J shed 4 bases, with 11 bases lying between them. CDR3 sequence (DNA): TGTGCCATCAGTGAGGCGGGAAGCAGCTATGGCTACACCTTC. Its protein product is CAISEAGSSYGYTF.

V is TRBV11-2 and J is TRBJ2-1; 9 nucleotides align to TRBD2. Germline V gives CDR1 SGHAT, CDR2 FQNNGV. The CDR3 extends over 15 amino acids. The V and J ends lost 6 bases and 4 bases, in that order; junction bases with no gene match: 7. CDR3 bases: TGTGCCAGCAGACTTAGCGGGGGCCCGTACAATGAGCAGTTCTTC. Translated: CASRLSGGPYNEQFF. Full variable domain (rest looked up from reference TRBV11-2 and TRBJ2-1): EAGVAQSPRYKIIEKRQSVAFWCNPISGHATLYWYQQILGQGPKLLIQFQNNGVVDDSQLPKDRFSAERLKGVDSTLKIQPAKLEDSAVYLCASRLSGGPYNEQFFGPGTRLTVL.

This clonotype was seen only a few times. The chain combines TRBV7-9 with TRBJ1-1, with D hard to call. This CDR3 has 14 amino acids. Per the germline V gene, CDR1 is SEHNR and CDR2 is FQNEAQ (reference sequence). V was shortened by 3 bases and J by 2 bases, with 10 bases between the two germline ends. In DNA, the CDR3 is TGTGCCAGCAGCTTCTTGGCCGGAAACACTGAAGCTTTCTTT. It yields the protein CASSFLAGNTEAFF.

V is TRBV20-1 and J is TRBJ1-2; no clear D gene. This CDR3 comprises 13 residues. V lost 5 bases and J lost 4, with 14 bases in between. CDR1 DFQATT and CDR2 SNEGSKA come from the germline V gene (reference sequence). The CDR3: CSAPPGVSYGYTF. CDR3 sequence (DNA): TGCAGTGCTCCTCCCGGAGTCAGCTATGGCTACACCTTC.